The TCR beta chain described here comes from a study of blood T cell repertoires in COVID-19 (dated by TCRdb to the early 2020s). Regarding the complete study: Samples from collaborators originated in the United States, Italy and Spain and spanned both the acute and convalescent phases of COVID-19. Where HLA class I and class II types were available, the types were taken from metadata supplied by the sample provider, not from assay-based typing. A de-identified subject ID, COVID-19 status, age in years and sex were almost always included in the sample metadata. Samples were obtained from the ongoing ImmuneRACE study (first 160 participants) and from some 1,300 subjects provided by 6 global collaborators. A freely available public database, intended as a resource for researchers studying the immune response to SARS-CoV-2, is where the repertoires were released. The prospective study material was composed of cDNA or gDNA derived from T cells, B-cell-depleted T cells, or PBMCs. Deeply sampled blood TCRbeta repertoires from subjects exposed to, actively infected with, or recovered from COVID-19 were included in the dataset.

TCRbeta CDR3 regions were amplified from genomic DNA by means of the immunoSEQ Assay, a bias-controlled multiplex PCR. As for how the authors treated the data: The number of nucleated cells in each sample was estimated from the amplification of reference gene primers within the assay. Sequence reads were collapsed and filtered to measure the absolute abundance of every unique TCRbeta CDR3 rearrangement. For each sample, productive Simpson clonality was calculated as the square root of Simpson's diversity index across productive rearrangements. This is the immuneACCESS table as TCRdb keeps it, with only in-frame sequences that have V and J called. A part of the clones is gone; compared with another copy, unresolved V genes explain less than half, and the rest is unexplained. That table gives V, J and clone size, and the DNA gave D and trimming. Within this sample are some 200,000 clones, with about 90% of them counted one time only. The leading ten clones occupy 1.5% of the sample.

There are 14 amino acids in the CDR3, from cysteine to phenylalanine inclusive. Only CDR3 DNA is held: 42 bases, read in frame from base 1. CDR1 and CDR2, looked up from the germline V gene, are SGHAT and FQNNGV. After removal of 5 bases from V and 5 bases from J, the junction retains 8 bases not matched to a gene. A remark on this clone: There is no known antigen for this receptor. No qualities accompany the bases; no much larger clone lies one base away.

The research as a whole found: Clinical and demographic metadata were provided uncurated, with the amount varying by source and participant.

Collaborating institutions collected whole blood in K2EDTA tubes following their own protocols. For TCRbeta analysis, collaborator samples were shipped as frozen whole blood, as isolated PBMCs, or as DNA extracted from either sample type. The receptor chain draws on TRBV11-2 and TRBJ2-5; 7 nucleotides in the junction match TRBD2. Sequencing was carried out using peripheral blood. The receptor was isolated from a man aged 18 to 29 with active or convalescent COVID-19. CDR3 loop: CASSPGGSQETQYF. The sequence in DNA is TGTGCCAGCAGCCCGGGCGGGAGCCAGGAGACCCAGTACTTC.